This T cell receptor (beta chain) stems from a study of blood T cells in healthy people across ages. Samples each had at least 5 micrograms of total RNA extracted. General observations from the study: PBMCs left unsorted prevented a conclusive naive versus antigen-experienced comparison. Roughly linear declines in TCR beta diversity per million T cells occurred with age.

Comments on this clonotype: What it binds is unknown.

The second PCR ran about 6 to 11 cycles with a sample-barcoded 5' primer and J-beta primers. MiXCR, run by TCRdb on the 5' RACE reads, gives a single entry per CDR3 protein. The table includes 700,000 to 950,000 distinct CDR3 sequences, 43% detected once. This sequence was found in a woman in her sixties in good health. Sequencing used blood.

The CDR3 nucleotides are TGCGCCAGCAGCCAAGATGGGGGGATATCCTACAATGAGCAGTACTTC. Encoded protein: CASSQDGGISYNEQYF. The rearrangement joins TRBV4-3 to TRBJ2-7, with a possible D match to TRBD2 (6 bases). The germline V gene has CDR1 LGHNA and CDR2 YSLEER. V dropped 0 bases and J dropped 7 bases, with 19 bases sitting between them. The CDR3 has 16 residues.